This is a list of T cell receptor beta chains from one sample in a study of blood T cell repertoires in COVID-19. TCRdb keeps only in-frame clones here, not all; method: immunoSEQ multiplex PCR. Among about 370,000 clones listed, 89% were seen once. The sequenced material came from peripheral blood. These TCRs come from a woman aged 30 to 39 with COVID-19, enrolled during active disease. Each CDR3 is given with its conserved first and last residue. D genes are given only for firm matches. Only part of the rows carry a size: once, few, many, or a class if the clone is expanded.

clone size	V gene	J gene	D gene	CDR3 DNA	CDR3 protein
.	TRBV4-3	TRBJ1-1	.	TGCGCCAGCAGCCAAGAGGAGGGGTACACTGAAGCTTTCTTT	CASSQEEGYTEAFF
.	TRBV7-9	TRBJ2-1	.	TGTGCCAGCAGCTTACATGGGCAGGTAGGCGATGAGCAGTTCTTC	CASSLHGQVGDEQFF
.	TRBV28	TRBJ2-3	.	TGTGCCAGCAGTTTAACTCCAGGGCATGGAGATACGCAGTATTTT	CASSLTPGHGDTQYF
.	TRBV11-2	TRBJ1-2	.	TGTGCCAGCAGCTTACGCACCGGGACAACCGTCTATGGCTACACCTTC	CASSLRTGTTVYGYTF
.	TRBV28	TRBJ2-1	TRBD2	TGTGCCAGCAGTATCGGACTAGCGGGAGTGGGCGATGAGCAGTTCTTC	CASSIGLAGVGDEQFF
.	TRBV10-2	TRBJ2-2	TRBD2	TGCGCCAGCAGTGAGTCGAGCGGGGGGGCCCGCACCGGGGAGCTGTTTTTT	CASSESSGGARTGELFF
.	TRBV7-2	TRBJ1-4	TRBD1	TGTGCCAGCAGAACGGACAGGGATAATGAAAAACTGTTTTTT	CASRTDRDNEKLFF
.	TRBV11-2	TRBJ1-6	TRBD1	TGTGCCAGCAGCTTATGGGCGGACAGGGGTTCACCCCTCCACTTT	CASSLWADRGSPLHF
.	TRBV13	TRBJ2-3	TRBD2	TGTGCCAGCAGCTTCGGTAGCGGGAGGCTCGTCACAGATACGCAGTATTTT	CASSFGSGRLVTDTQYF
.	TRBV12-2	TRBJ1-1	.	TGTGCAAGTCGCCCAATAATCTCACGGGGGGGAACCATGAACACTGAAGCTTTCTTT	CASRPIISRGGTMNTEAFF
.	TRBV7-2	TRBJ2-3	TRBD2	TGTGCCAGCAGCTTAGGATCAGCGGGAGGGCTAGATACGCAGTATTTT	CASSLGSAGGLDTQYF
.	TRBV30	TRBJ2-5	TRBD1	TGTGCCTGGAGGGCAGGGGGCGAGACCCAGTACTTC	CAWRAGGETQYF
few	TRBV4-1	TRBJ2-1	.	TGCGCCAGCAGCCAAGGGGGGGTCTCCTACAATGAGCAGTTCTTC	CASSQGGVSYNEQFF
.	TRBV18	TRBJ2-1	.	TGTGCCAGCTCAGCCCGCTTGGGCTCCCGTTCGTTTTTCAGTATCTACAATGAGCAGTTCTTC	CASSARLGSRSFFSIYNEQFF
.	TRBV27	TRBJ2-1	TRBD1	TGTGCCAGCAGTTTAGGGGACAGGGGATACAATGAGCAGTTCTTC	CASSLGDRGYNEQFF
.	TRBV28	TRBJ1-1	.	TGTGGTACCGGGACAAGTAGGATGAACACTGAAGCTTTCTTT	CGTGTSRMNTEAFF
.	TRBV5-6	TRBJ2-3	.	TGTGCCAGCAGCTTTGGACTCGTCCCTCCCGATACGCAGTATTTT	CASSFGLVPPDTQYF
.	TRBV11-3	TRBJ1-2	.	TGTGCCAGCAGCTTAGGTTCCGGACAGATTATATATGGCTACACCTTC	CASSLGSGQIIYGYTF
once	TRBV7-2	TRBJ1-5	.	TGTGCCAGCAGCTTAGTGGGGGGGCAGGATCAGCCCCAGCATTTT	CASSLVGGQDQPQHF
.	TRBV28	TRBJ1-5	TRBD1	TGTGCCAGCAGTCCACCGGGACAGGGTATGAGCAATCAGCCCCAGCATTTT	CASSPPGQGMSNQPQHF
.	TRBV7-9	TRBJ2-4	.	TGTGCCAGCAGCCCCCGGACAGCCGAGATTCAGTACTTC	CASSPRTAEIQYF
.	TRBV4-1	TRBJ1-3	TRBD1	TGCGCCAGCAGCCAAGAAGGGACAGCTAACTCTGGAAACACCATATATTTT	CASSQEGTANSGNTIYF
.	TRBV7-9	TRBJ1-2	TRBD1	TGTGCCAGCATGGCAGGGGGGTATGGCTACACCTTC	CASMAGGYGYTF
few	TRBV7-9	TRBJ2-2	TRBD2	TGTGCCAGCAGGAAGACTAGCGGGGACTTTATGAACACCGGGGAGCTGTTTTTT	CASRKTSGDFMNTGELFF
.	TRBV29-1	TRBJ2-7	TRBD2	TGCAGCGTTGACACTAGCGGGGGCTCCTACGAGCAGTACTTC	CSVDTSGGSYEQYF
once	TRBV6-1	TRBJ2-5	.	TGTGCCAGCAGTGAAGTGGGAGAACAATGGAGAGAGACCCAGTACTTC	CASSEVGEQWRETQYF
few	TRBV5-4	TRBJ2-1	TRBD2	TGTGCCAGCAGCACGGGTGGCAGGGGACTAGCGGACAATGAGCAGTTCTTC	CASSTGGRGLADNEQFF
once	TRBV6-5	TRBJ2-3	TRBD1	TGTGCCAGCAGTTTTGGACAGGGGGCAGTCACAGATACGCAGTATTTT	CASSFGQGAVTDTQYF
.	TRBV28	TRBJ2-7	TRBD1	TGTGCCAGCAGAACACAGGGGGCGGCCTACGAGCAGTACTTC	CASRTQGAAYEQYF
.	TRBV3-1/TRBV3-2	TRBJ2-3	TRBD2	TGTGCCAGCAGCCAAGGGCCGGGACTATACACAGATACGCAGTATTTT	CASSQGPGLYTDTQYF
.	TRBV6-2/TRBV6-3	TRBJ2-1	TRBD1	TGTGCCAGCAGCTTGGACAGGGTATTAGACAATGAGCAGTTCTTC	CASSLDRVLDNEQFF
once	TRBV4-1	TRBJ2-1	TRBD1	TGCGCCAGCAGCCGACCCCAAGGGGACAGGCTTAATGAGCAGTTCTTC	CASSRPQGDRLNEQFF
.	TRBV4-3	TRBJ1-2	TRBD1	TGCGCCAGCAGCCAAGTTCGGACAGGGGGCACTAACTATGGCTACACCTTC	CASSQVRTGGTNYGYTF
.	TRBV11-3	TRBJ2-3	.	TGTGCCAGCAGCCCCGGTTGGGCGCAACCCGGCACAGATACGCAGTATTTT	CASSPGWAQPGTDTQYF
.	TRBV5-6	TRBJ1-3	.	TGTGCCAGCAGCTTGGACTTCTCTGGAAACACCATATATTTT	CASSLDFSGNTIYF
once	TRBV7-9	TRBJ2-2	.	TGTGCCAGCAGCATACTAGCAGGAGCATCCGGGGAGCTGTTTTTT	CASSILAGASGELFF
few	TRBV30	TRBJ1-6	TRBD1	TGTGCCTGGAGGAGGGGGCCAGGGGATTCACCCCTCCACTTT	CAWRRGPGDSPLHF
once	TRBV7-6	TRBJ1-2	TRBD1	TGTGCCAGCAGCCCCCAGCATCAGACAGGGACTAACTATGGCTACACCTTC	CASSPQHQTGTNYGYTF
.	TRBV5-6	TRBJ2-5	TRBD2	TGTGCCAGCAGCTTCGGGGTAGCGGGGGGCTTATCCCAAGAGACCCAGTACTTC	CASSFGVAGGLSQETQYF
.	TRBV6-5	TRBJ2-5	TRBD1	TGTGCCAGCAGTCCCGGGACAGGGGATCGGACCCAGTACTTC	CASSPGTGDRTQYF
.	TRBV29-1	TRBJ1-2	.	TGCAGCGCCGATAACGCAGGGAACTATGGCTACACCTTC	CSADNAGNYGYTF
.	TRBV11-3	TRBJ1-1	.	TGTGCCAGCAGCTTAAGCCTCGGGGGGGCTCACGGAGCTTTCTTT	CASSLSLGGAHGAFF
.	TRBV2	TRBJ2-5	.	TGTGCCAGCCAAAGGGGCCGACAAGAGACCCAGTACTTC	CASQRGRQETQYF
.	TRBV5-1	TRBJ2-2	TRBD1	TGCGCCAGCAGCTTGTTCGGGACAGGAAGTATAGGCGGGGAGCTGTTTTTT	CASSLFGTGSIGGELFF
once	TRBV19	TRBJ2-1	.	TGTGCCAGTAGTATAGGCCACAGAGACAATGAGCAGTTCTTC	CASSIGHRDNEQFF
.	TRBV6-5	TRBJ2-3	TRBD1	TGTGCCAGCAGGAGACAGGGGTCGGATACGCAGTATTTT	CASRRQGSDTQYF
few	TRBV7-2	TRBJ2-7	TRBD2	TGTGCCAGCAGCTTAGCAAGCGGGGGGGTGTACGAGCAGTACTTC	CASSLASGGVYEQYF
.	TRBV3-1/TRBV3-2	TRBJ1-1	TRBD1	TGTGCCAGCAGCGCCCGGGACAGGGGAGGAGGAAACACTGAAGCTTTCTTT	CASSARDRGGGNTEAFF
once	TRBV5-1	TRBJ2-7	TRBD1	TGCGCCAGCAGCTATGGGACAGGGGGCGATTCCGAGCAGTACTTC	CASSYGTGGDSEQYF
.	TRBV4-1	TRBJ1-4	.	TGCGCCAGCAGCCAAGTAGGGGGGGCAACTAATGAAAAACTGTTTTTT	CASSQVGGATNEKLFF
.	TRBV19	TRBJ1-6	TRBD1	TGTGCCAGTAGGATTACAGGGGGAAGCACCCTCCACTTT	CASRITGGSTLHF